This TCR beta chain originates from a study of blood T cell repertoires in COVID-19 (TCRdb year 2020). For the wider study: Collaborator samples came from the United States, Italy and Spain and covered acute and convalescent phases of COVID-19. A freely available public database, intended as a resource for researchers studying the immune response to SARS-CoV-2, is where the repertoires were released. Where available, HLA class I and class II types were taken from metadata supplied by the sample provider and were not determined by assay-based typing. A de-identified subject ID, COVID-19 status, age in years and sex were almost always included in the sample metadata. The samples were drawn from two sources: the first 160 participants of the ongoing ImmuneRACE study, and approximately 1,300 subjects contributed by 6 global collaborators. The prospective study material was composed of cDNA or gDNA derived from T cells, B-cell-depleted T cells, or PBMCs. Subjects who had been exposed to COVID-19, were actively infected with it, or had recovered from it provided the deeply sampled blood TCRbeta repertoires that made up the dataset.

The immunoSEQ Assay, a bias-controlled multiplex PCR, was used to amplify TCRbeta CDR3 regions from genomic DNA. Processing in the source paper ran as follows. Nucleated cell counts per sample were estimated from amplification of reference gene primers within the assay. To quantify the absolute abundance of each unique TCRbeta CDR3 rearrangement, sequence reads were collapsed and filtered. For each sample, productive Simpson clonality was calculated as the square root of Simpson's diversity index over productive rearrangements. The table comes from immuneACCESS by way of TCRdb, which keeps in-frame sequences with V and J called. Part of the clones is missing from these tables; in studies checked, under half for an unresolved V gene and the rest for unknown reasons. V, J and clone size were drawn from that table, and D and trimming were deduced from the DNA. This sample holds approximately 300,000 clones; around 82% were observed only once. In total, the top ten clones hold approximately 1.1% of the sample.

Study-wide findings and limitations: How much clinical and demographic metadata was included differed by source and by participant, and the metadata was provided uncurated.

CDR1 and CDR2, per the germline V gene, are KGHDR and SFDVKD. The cysteine opens and the phenylalanine closes a CDR3 of 14 amino acids. Only the CDR3 portion is preserved as DNA: 42 bases, with reading frame beginning at the first base. Unmatched junction bases come to 8, with V trimmed by 3 bases and J by 8 bases. Whole blood was collected in K2EDTA tubes by collaborating institutions according to the institutions' own protocols. For TCRbeta analysis, collaborator samples were shipped as frozen whole blood, as isolated PBMCs, or as DNA extracted from either sample type. Concerning this clone: This clone's antigen is unknown. Base qualities were left out, and no much larger clone turns up one base away.

The source of this sequence is a woman in her fifties or sixties with acute or convalescent COVID-19. The chain couples TRBV24-1 to TRBJ1-2; 7 of the junction bases match TRBD1. The sample taken for sequencing was peripheral blood. The DNA is as follows: TGTGCCACCAGTGATACCACAGGGACAGAGGGCTACACCTTC. Translated, it gives CATSDTTGTEGYTF.